The 2 T cell receptor beta chains reported below all come from one sample, sequenced in a study of control samples from healthy donors and cancer patients. The data were produced by immunoSEQ multiplex PCR, yet TCRdb's version contains in-frame clones alone and is incomplete. The sample records roughly 190,000 clones, 91% being singletons. The specimen was blood. The receptors derive from a woman in her twenties or thirties in good health.

The chain recombines TRBV7-9 with TRBJ1-2; D not certain. The V gene's germline CDR1 is SEHNR and CDR2 FQNEAQ (reference sequence). Trimming left V 2 bases short and J 4 bases short, with 11 bases between. CDR3 length: 14 residues. CDR3 loop: CASSLSDGIYGYTF. In nucleotides, the CDR3 is TGTGCCAGCAGCTTATCGGACGGAATCTATGGCTACACCTTC.

The V call is TRBV10-1, the J call TRBJ2-3; possibly TRBD2 for D (6 bases). CDR1 and CDR2 (germline): WNHNN, SYGVQD (reference sequence). The CDR3 extends over 15 amino acids. V gave up 3 bases and J gave up 0 bases, with 10 bases separating them. As DNA, the CDR3 is TGCGCCAGCAGTGATGGGGGGACTAGCACAGATACGCAGTATTTT. Its protein product is CASSDGGTSTDTQYF.